This T cell receptor (beta chain) was retrieved from a study of T-cell reconstitution after alpha-beta-depleted transplantation in children. The CDR3 extends over 14 amino acids. Trimming cost V 5 bases and J 1 base, with 11 bases left between them. Germline values: CDR1 SEHNR, CDR2 FQNEAQ (reference sequence). Molecular barcoding with unique molecular identifiers was used for the TCRbeta library. One entry per CDR3 protein results from TCRdb running MiXCR on the PCR reads. The repertoire has 450,000 to 600,000 distinct CDR3 sequences, approximately 20% of them found once; the top ten carry 2.5% to 4%.

Material: PBMCs from the stem cell graft donor, obtained from the stem cell graft. The sequence was obtained from a human donor who donated a stem cell graft to a child with acute lymphoblastic leukemia. J is TRBJ1-1 and V is TRBV7-9, with TRBD1 as a possible D gene (6 bases). The chain's CDR3 is CASSRGGENTEAFF. CDR3 nucleotides: TGTGCCAGCAGCCGTGGGGGCGAGAACACTGAAGCTTTCTTT.